This T cell receptor (beta chain) was captured by sequencing in a study of T-cell reconstitution after alpha-beta-depleted transplantation in children (dated by TCRdb to 2016 to 2017). Regarding the study in general: T-cell immune reconstitution after TCRalphabeta/CD19-depleted allogeneic hematopoietic cell transplantation in children was quantitatively tracked in the study by means of TCR repertoire profiling. Summary of the overall study and its limitations: The apparently early alphabetaT-cell count recovery about two months after transplant was reportedly dependent on only several hundred rapidly expanded clones derived from non-depleted graft cells. In some patients, the high TCRbeta diversity seen at day 60 was put down to recipient T cells and intrathymic progenitors that had survived conditioning. Hyperexpanded clone frequencies declined over subsequent months; after one year, T-cell counts and TCRbeta diversity were mostly attributed to newly produced T cells.

This clonotype has only a few counts. Its cognate antigen has yet to be identified. No base quality values were provided; no much bigger clone lies one nucleotide off. The treatment or condition label on this specimen signifies: allogeneic hematopoietic cell transplantation with graft depleted of TCRalphabeta T cells and CD19 B cells. Transplant recipients were children who received TCRalphabeta/CD19-depleted allogeneic hematopoietic cell grafts. Library construction relied on PCR. This sample was sequenced with an Illumina HiSeq 2500. TCR library preparation used molecular barcoding, with unique molecular identifiers applied to normalize quantification of the TCRbeta repertoire. TCRdb reprocessed the public reads (quality trimming at Q25 with fastp, clone calling with MiXCR) and kept in-frame beta chains. Each CDR3 protein appears once, grouped with its most common genes and DNA. The sample records about 300,000 distinct CDR3 sequences, around 10% of which are singletons. Roughly 7% of the sample comes from the top ten.

Germline trimming: 5 bases from V, 4 bases from J; junction bases outside gene matches: 12. The CDR3, from cysteine to phenylalanine, totals 17 residues. Only the CDR3 DNA stays, 51 bases, in frame from base 1. The TCR comes from a boy under two years old with acute myeloid leukemia, due to receive a stem cell transplant. The material was PBMCs, obtained before TCRalphabeta/CD19-depleted stem cell transplant. The rearrangement joined TRBV12-3 or TRBV12-4 to TRBJ2-3; 10 of the junction bases match TRBD2. In nucleotide form, the sequence is TGTGCCAGCAGTGCACATCGGACTAGCGGCTTCGCAGATACGCAGTATTTT. It translates as CASSAHRTSGFADTQYF.